These 10 T cell receptor beta chains came from one sample sequenced in a study of blood T cells in healthy people across ages. PCR was performed a second time for 7 to 11 cycles using a sample-barcoded 5' primer and a J-beta primer mix. TCRdb reanalysed the 5' RACE reads using MiXCR and keeps one entry per CDR3 protein. The sample carries about 970,000 distinct CDR3 sequences, around 54% recorded once. Sequenced input: blood. These receptors came from a woman aged 60-75 years in good health.

V is TRBV14 and J is TRBJ2-5, with D tentatively TRBD1 or TRBD2 (5 bases each). With 5 bases removed from V and 5 bases from J, the gap between germline ends came to 18 bases. This CDR3 is built from 15 residues. The germline gives CDR1 SGHDN, CDR2 FVKESK. CDR3 region: CASSYIRDLGETQYF. Here the CDR3 DNA reads TGTGCCAGCAGCTATATCCGGGACCTCGGGGAGACCCAGTACTTC.

With respect to this clonotype: The junction departs from germline at one end; a sequencing error may be responsible. The chain uses TRBV10-3 and TRBJ2-5, with 7 bases that match TRBD2. The tail of the sequence fits TRBJ2-7 better, so the J call may be wrong. CDR1 ENHRY and CDR2 SYGVKD come from the germline V gene. This CDR3 is built from 13 residues. This CDR3 reads CAINELAGNEQYF. DNA for the CDR3: TGTGCCATCAATGAGTTAGCGGGTAACGAGCAGTACTTC.

CDR3 sequence (DNA): TGTGCCAGCAGCCAACCCGGGACTTCCATCTACGAGCAGTACTTC. Its translation is CASSQPGTSIYEQYF. This chain joins TRBV7-9 and TRBJ2-7, with D possibly TRBD2 on 6 matching bases. With 5 bases removed from V and 3 bases from J, the gap between germline ends came to 17 bases. The CDR3 is 15 residues long. CDR1 and CDR2 from the germline V gene are SEHNR and FQNEAQ (reference sequence).

The chain combines TRBV18 with TRBJ2-5, with D possibly matching TRBD1 (5 bases). V was pared by 2 bases and J by 12 bases, with 16 bases between. Germline CDR1 KGHSH, CDR2 LQKENI. This CDR3 contains 13 residues. The DNA for the CDR3 is TGTGCCAGCTCACCAGACAGCGCTGGGATTAAGTACTTC. Translating gives CASSPDSAGIKYF.

This chain links TRBV29-1 with TRBJ1-4; no reliable D call. Germline-derived CDR1 and CDR2 are SQVTM and ANQGSEA. Trimming removed 6 bases from V and 0 bases from J, with 11 bases in between. The CDR3 totals 14 residues. The CDR3 is CSVVITATNEKLFF. The CDR3, as DNA: TGCAGCGTAGTCATTACTGCAACTAATGAAAAACTGTTTTTT. Together with reference TRBV29-1 and TRBJ1-4, the CDR3 gives the full variable domain: SAVISQKPSRDICQRGTSLTIQCQVDSQVTMMFWYRQQPGQSLTLIATANQGSEATYESGFVIDKFPISRPNLTFSTLTVSNMSPEDSSIYLCSVVITATNEKLFFGSGTQLSVL.

The V call is TRBV6-5, the J call TRBJ1-1; tentative D call: TRBD1 (5 bases). The germline V gene encodes CDR1 MNHEY and CDR2 SVGAGI. The CDR3 contains 15 residues. The V end lost 6 bases, the J end lost 3 bases, and 17 bases lay between the germline ends. The CDR3 loop is CASRPAGPGDTEAFF. The CDR3 DNA follows: TGTGCCAGCAGACCCGCGGGACCGGGCGACACTGAAGCTTTCTTT.

V and J are TRBV7-9 and TRBJ1-2; tentatively, D is TRBD1 (5 bases). Germline-derived CDR1 and CDR2 are SEHNR and FQNEAQ (reference sequence). V gave up 4 bases and J gave up 1 base, with 7 bases separating them. The CDR3 length is 13 residues. The CDR3 protein is CASSWGDNYGYTF. In nucleotides, the CDR3 is TGTGCCAGCAGCTGGGGCGATAACTATGGCTACACCTTC.

This chain joins TRBV5-1 and TRBJ1-5, with D perhaps matching TRBD1 (5 bases). The CDR3 is made up of 14 amino acids. Trimming shortened V by 2 bases and J by 6 bases, and 12 bases separated the two germline ends. Germline V gene data show CDR1 as SGHRS and CDR2 as YFSETQ. The CDR3 sequence is CASSLVGGRQPQHF. DNA for the CDR3: TGCGCCAGCAGCTTAGTCGGGGGTCGTCAGCCCCAGCATTTT.

About this clonotype itself: One junction end does not reproduce the germline sequence, and a read error may be involved. V is TRBV12-3 or TRBV12-4 and J is TRBJ2-3; 7 bases are a match to TRBD2. The CDR3 has 15 residues. This CDR3 reads CARSPREGRTDTQYF. The CDR3 bases are TGTGCCCGCAGCCCGAGGGAGGGCCGCACAGATACGCAGTATTTT.

The CDR3 DNA reads as TGCAGCGTTGAGGCAGCCCGGCAGCAGTTCTTC. It translates to CSVEAARQQFF. This chain connects TRBV29-1 to TRBJ2-1; no firm D call. The CDR3 loop spans 11 amino acids. Trimming removed 3 bases from V and 11 bases from J, with 11 bases in between. Germline loops: CDR1 SQVTM, CDR2 ANQGSEA.